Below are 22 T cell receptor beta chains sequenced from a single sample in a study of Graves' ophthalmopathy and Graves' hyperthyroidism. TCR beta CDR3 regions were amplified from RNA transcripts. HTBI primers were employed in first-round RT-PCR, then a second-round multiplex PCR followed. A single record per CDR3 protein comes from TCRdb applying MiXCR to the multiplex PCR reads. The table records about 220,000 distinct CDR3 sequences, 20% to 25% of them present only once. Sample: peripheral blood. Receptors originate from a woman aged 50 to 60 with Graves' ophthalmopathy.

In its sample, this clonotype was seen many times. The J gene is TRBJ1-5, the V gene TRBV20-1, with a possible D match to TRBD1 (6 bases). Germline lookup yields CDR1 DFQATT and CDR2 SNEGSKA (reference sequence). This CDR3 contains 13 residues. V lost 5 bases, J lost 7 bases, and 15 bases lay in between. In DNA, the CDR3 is TGCAGTGCTGGACAGTTGATAAGCCAGCCCCAGCATTTT. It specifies CSAGQLISQPQHF.

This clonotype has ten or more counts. CDR3 loop: CASVRTGGVTEAFF. The CDR3 DNA reads as TGTGCCAGCGTCAGGACAGGGGGTGTCACTGAAGCTTTCTTT. The rearrangement links TRBV6-5 to TRBJ1-1; 10 bases map to TRBD1. After removal of 8 bases from V and 4 bases from J, the junction contained 7 bases not matched to a gene. CDR3 length: 14 residues. Germline V gene data show CDR1 as MNHEY and CDR2 as SVGAGI.

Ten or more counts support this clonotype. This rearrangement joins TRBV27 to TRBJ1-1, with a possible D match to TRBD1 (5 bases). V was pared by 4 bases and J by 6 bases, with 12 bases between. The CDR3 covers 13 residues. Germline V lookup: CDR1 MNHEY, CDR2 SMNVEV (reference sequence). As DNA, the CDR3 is TGTGCCAGCAGTTCGGGGGAAAGGGCTGAAGCTTTCTTT. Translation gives CASSSGERAEAFF.

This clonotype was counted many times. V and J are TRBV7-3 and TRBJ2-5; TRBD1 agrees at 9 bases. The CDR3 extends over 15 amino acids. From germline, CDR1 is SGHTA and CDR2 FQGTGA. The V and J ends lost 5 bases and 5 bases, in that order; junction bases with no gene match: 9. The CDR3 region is CASSPGTGIGETQYF. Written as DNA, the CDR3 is TGTGCCAGCAGCCCCGGGACAGGGATAGGGGAGACCCAGTACTTC.

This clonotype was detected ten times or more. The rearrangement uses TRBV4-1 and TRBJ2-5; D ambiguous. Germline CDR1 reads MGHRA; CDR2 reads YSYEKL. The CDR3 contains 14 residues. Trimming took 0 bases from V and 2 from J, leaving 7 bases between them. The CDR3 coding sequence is TGCGCCAGCAGCCAAGATCTAACACAAGAGACCCAGTACTTC. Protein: CASSQDLTQETQYF.

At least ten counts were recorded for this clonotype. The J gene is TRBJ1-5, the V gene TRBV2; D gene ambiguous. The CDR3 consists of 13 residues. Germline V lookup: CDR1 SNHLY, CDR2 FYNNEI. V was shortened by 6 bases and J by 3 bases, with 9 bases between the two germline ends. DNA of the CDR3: TGTGCCAGCAGGGGCGAATACAATCAGCCCCAGCATTTT. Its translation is CASRGEYNQPQHF.

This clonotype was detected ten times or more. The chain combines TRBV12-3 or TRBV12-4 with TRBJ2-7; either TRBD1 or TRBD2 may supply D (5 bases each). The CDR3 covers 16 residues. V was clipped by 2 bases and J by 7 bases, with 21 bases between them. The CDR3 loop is CASSLQAPIGTNEQYF. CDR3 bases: TGTGCCAGCAGTTTACAGGCCCCGATCGGGACGAATGAGCAGTACTTC.

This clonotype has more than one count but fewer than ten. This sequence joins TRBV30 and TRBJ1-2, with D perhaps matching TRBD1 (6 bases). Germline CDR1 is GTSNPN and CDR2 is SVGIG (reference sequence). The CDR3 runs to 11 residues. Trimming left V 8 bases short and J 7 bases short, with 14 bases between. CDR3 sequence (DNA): TGTGCCGGGACCACAGGGTTTGGCTACACCTTC. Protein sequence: CAGTTGFGYTF.

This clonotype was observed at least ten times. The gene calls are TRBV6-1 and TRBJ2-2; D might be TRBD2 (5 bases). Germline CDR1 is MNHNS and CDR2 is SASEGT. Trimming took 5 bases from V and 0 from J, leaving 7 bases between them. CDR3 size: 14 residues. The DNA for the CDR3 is TGTGCCAGCAGTAAGGGAGCGAACACCGGGGAGCTGTTTTTT. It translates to CASSKGANTGELFF.

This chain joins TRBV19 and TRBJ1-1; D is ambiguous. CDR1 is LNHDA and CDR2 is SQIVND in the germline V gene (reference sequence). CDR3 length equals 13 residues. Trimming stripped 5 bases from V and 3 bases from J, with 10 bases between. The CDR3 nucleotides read TGTGCCAGTAGTCGGAGAGAGGACACTGAAGCTTTCTTT. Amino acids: CASSRREDTEAFF.

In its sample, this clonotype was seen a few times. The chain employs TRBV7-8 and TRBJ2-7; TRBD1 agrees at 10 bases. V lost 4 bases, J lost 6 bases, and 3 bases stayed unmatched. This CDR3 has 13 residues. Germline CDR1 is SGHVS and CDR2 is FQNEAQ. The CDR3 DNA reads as TGTGCCAGCAGCTACGGACAGGGGGGCGAGCAGTACTTC. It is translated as CASSYGQGGEQYF.

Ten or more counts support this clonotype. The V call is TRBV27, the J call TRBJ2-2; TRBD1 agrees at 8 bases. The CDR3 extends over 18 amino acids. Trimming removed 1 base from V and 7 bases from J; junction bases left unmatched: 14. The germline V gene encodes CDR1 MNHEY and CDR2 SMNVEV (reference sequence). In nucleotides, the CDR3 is TGTGCCAGCAGTTTATTGGGCGCGGGCCAGGGGGCCAACGGGGAGCTGTTTTTT. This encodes CASSLLGAGQGANGELFF.

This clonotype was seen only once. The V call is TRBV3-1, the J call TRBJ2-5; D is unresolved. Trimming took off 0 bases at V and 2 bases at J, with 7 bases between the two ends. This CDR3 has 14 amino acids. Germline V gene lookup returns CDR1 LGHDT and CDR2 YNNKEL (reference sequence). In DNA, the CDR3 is TGTGCCAGCAGCCAAGAACAGTTACAAGAGACCCAGTACTTC. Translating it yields CASSQEQLQETQYF.

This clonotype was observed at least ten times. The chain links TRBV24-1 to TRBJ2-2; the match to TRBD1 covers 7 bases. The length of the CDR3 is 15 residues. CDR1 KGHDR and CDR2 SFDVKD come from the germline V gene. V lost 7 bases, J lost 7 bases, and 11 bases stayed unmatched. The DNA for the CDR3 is TGTGCCACCAGCCCATCTCACAGGGGTATCGGGGAGCTGTTTTTT. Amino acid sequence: CATSPSHRGIGELFF.

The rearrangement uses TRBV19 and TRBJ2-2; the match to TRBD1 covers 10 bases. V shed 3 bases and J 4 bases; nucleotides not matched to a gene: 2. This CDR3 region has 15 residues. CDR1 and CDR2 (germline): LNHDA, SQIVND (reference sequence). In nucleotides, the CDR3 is TGTGCCAGTAGTATGGGACAGGGGACCACCGGGGAGCTGTTTTTT. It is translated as CASSMGQGTTGELFF.

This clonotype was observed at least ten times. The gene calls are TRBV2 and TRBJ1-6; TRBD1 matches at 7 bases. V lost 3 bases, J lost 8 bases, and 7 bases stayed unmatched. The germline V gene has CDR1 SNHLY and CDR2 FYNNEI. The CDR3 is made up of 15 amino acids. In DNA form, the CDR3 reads TGTGCCAGCAGTGAGACAGGGAGTGTCTATTCACCCCTCCACTTT. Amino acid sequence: CASSETGSVYSPLHF. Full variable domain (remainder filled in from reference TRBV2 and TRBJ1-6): EPEVTQTPSHQVTQMGQEVILRCVPISNHLYFYWYRQILGQKVEFLVSFYNNEISEKSEIFDDQFSVERPDGSNFTLKIRSTKLEDSAMYFCASSETGSVYSPLHFGNGTRLTVT.

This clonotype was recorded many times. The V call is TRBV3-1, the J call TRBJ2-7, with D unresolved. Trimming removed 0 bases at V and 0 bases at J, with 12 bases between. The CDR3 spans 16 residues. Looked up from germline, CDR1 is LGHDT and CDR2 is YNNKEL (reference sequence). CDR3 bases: TGTGCCAGCAGCCAAGATAGACTCCCTCCCTCCTACGAGCAGTACTTC. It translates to CASSQDRLPPSYEQYF.

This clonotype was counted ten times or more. The CDR3 region is CASGLQVLLHSNQPQHF. The CDR3 DNA is TGTGCTAGTGGTCTACAGGTTCTTCTCCATAGCAATCAGCCCCAGCATTTT. The J gene is TRBJ1-5, the V gene TRBV12-5; perhaps TRBD1 as D (5 bases). V shed 5 bases and J shed 0 bases, with 17 bases lying between them. This CDR3 contains 17 residues. Germline V gives CDR1 LGHNT, CDR2 FRNRAP.

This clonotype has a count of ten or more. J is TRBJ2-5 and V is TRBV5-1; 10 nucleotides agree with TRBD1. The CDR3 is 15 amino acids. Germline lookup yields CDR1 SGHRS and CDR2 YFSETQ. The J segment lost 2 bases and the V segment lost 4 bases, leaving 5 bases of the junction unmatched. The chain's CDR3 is CASSEGQGGQETQYF. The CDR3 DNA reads TGCGCCAGCAGCGAAGGACAGGGGGGGCAAGAGACCCAGTACTTC.

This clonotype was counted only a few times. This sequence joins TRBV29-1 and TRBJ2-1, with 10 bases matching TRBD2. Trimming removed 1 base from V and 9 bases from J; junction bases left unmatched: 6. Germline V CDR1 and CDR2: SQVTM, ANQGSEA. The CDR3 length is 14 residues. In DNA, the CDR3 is TGCAGCGTTGAAGTCGGAGCGGGAGGGCTTGAGCAGTTCTTC. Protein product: CSVEVGAGGLEQFF.

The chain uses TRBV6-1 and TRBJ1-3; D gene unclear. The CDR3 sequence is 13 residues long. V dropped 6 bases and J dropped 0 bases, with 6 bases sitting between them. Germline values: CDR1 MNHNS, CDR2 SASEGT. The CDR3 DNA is TGTGCCAGCAGGCGCATCTCTGGAAACACCATATATTTT. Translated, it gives CASRRISGNTIYF.

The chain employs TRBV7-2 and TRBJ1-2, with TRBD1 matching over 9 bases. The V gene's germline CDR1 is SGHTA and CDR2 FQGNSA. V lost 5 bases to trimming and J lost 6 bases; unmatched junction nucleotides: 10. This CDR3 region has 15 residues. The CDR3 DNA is TGTGCCAGCAGCCGGGACAGGGTCGCCCCTAATGGCTACACCTTC. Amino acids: CASSRDRVAPNGYTF. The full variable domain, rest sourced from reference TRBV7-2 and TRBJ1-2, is GAGVSQSPSNKVTEKGKDVELRCDPISGHTALYWYRQSLGQGLEFLIYFQGNSAPDKSGLPSDRFSAERTGGSVSTLTIQRTQQEDSAVYLCASSRDRVAPNGYTFGSGTRLTVV.